A single sample is the source of the 20 T cell receptor beta chains below, sequenced in a study of Ad26.COV2.S vaccination and SARS-CoV-2 variants. Noted treatment: roughly 20 received Ad26.COV2.S at low or high dose, single or two shots; about five received placebo; per-sample allocation not given. Repertoires come from day 63 after the first vaccine or placebo injection. Data came from immunoSEQ multiplex PCR; TCRdb stores just in-frame clones and leaves some out. This sample carries 450,000 to 550,000 clones, about 88% of them seen once, and the ten largest clones take approximately 2.5%. Sequencing was performed on peripheral blood, taken in a trial of Ad26.COV2.S vaccine versus placebo. These receptors were taken from a person aged 18-65 years who received the Ad26.COV2.S COVID-19 vaccine or a placebo.

This clone was recorded a few times. The chain has TRBV18 and TRBJ1-6, with unresolved D. The CDR3 totals 14 residues. In germline, CDR1 is KGHSH, CDR2 LQKENI. V lost 2 bases and J 8 bases, leaving 10 bases between the germline ends. In DNA, the CDR3 is TGTGCCAGCTCACCAAGCGGGTCCGATTCACCCCTCCACTTT. Protein sequence: CASSPSGSDSPLHF.

This chain connects TRBV5-4 to TRBJ1-1, with 10 bases matching TRBD1. This CDR3 is built from 14 residues. Germline V gene data show CDR1 as SGHNT and CDR2 as YYREEE (reference sequence). Unmatched junction bases numbered 3, after V lost 3 bases and J lost 4 bases. The CDR3 sequence: CASSWDRGSTEAFF. The CDR3 DNA follows: TGTGCCAGCAGCTGGGACAGGGGATCCACTGAAGCTTTCTTT.

The J gene is TRBJ1-3, the V gene TRBV7-2, with TRBD1 identical over 11 bases. The CDR3 loop spans 17 amino acids. V trimming: 8 bases; J trimming: 0 bases; junction bases outside the gene matches: 9. Per the germline V gene, CDR1 is SGHTA and CDR2 is FQGNSA. DNA of the CDR3: TGTGCCAGCCGAGGTGGGGGGACAGGGGGCTCTGGAAACACCATATATTTT. It encodes CASRGGGTGGSGNTIYF.

In this sample, this clone turned up once. This chain uses TRBV6-1 with TRBJ1-5; D may be TRBD1 (6 bases). Per germline, CDR1 MNHNS and CDR2 SASEGT. CDR3 length: 16 amino acids. Trimming cost V 8 bases and J 5 bases, with 22 bases left between them. The DNA for the CDR3 is TGTGCCAGCTGTGTAGTTGCTGGGGGCGGCGATCAGCCCCAGCATTTT. It codes for CASCVVAGGGDQPQHF.

V and J are TRBV5-1 and TRBJ2-3; D not resolved. This CDR3 is 15 amino acids long. V was trimmed by 2 bases and J by 2 bases, leaving 12 bases between them. The germline V gene encodes CDR1 SGHRS and CDR2 YFSETQ. The CDR3 sequence is CASSFIPTFTDTQYF. The CDR3 DNA follows: TGCGCCAGCAGCTTTATCCCCACTTTCACAGATACGCAGTATTTT.

The chain employs TRBV5-1 and TRBJ2-3; TRBD2 matches at 16 bases. This CDR3 region has 15 residues. V dropped 5 bases and J dropped 10; count of bases not matched to a gene: 7. CDR1 is SGHRS and CDR2 is YFSETQ in the germline V gene. The CDR3 nucleotides read TGCGCCAGCAGAACCGGGACTAGCGGGGGGGTGGCGCAGTATTTT. It codes for CASRTGTSGGVAQYF.

Only one count was recorded for this clone. The chain links TRBV4-1 to TRBJ1-5, with a possible D match to TRBD1 (5 bases). V was trimmed by 6 bases and J by 1 base, leaving 10 bases between them. The CDR3 spans 14 residues. Germline V gene sequence: CDR1 MGHRA, CDR2 YSYEKL. The CDR3 loop is CASRGAESNQPQHF. As DNA, the CDR3 is TGCGCCAGCAGAGGGGCGGAGAGCAATCAGCCCCAGCATTTT.

This clone was detected once. This chain joins TRBV11-2 and TRBJ2-5; TRBD2 might be the D (6 bases). The CDR3 has 13 residues. With 5 bases removed from V and 7 bases from J, the gap between germline ends came to 14 bases. Per the germline V gene, CDR1 is SGHAT and CDR2 is FQNNGV. Written as DNA, the CDR3 is TGTGCCAGCAGCGGGCGGACTACAGGGACCCAGTACTTC. It translates to CASSGRTTGTQYF.

The chain is built from TRBV7-8 and TRBJ1-5; maybe TRBD1 (5 bases). The CDR3 length is 11 residues. Looked up from germline, CDR1 is SGHVS and CDR2 is FQNEAQ. V lost 6 bases and J lost 9, with 9 bases in between. Written as DNA, the CDR3 is TGTGCCAGCAGTTCGCAGGGGCCCCAGCATTTT. Its translation: CASSSQGPQHF. The full variable domain, in which reference TRBV7-8 and TRBJ1-5 provide the parts outside the CDR3, is GAGVSQSPRYKVAKRGQDVALRCDPISGHVSLFWYQQALGQGPEFLTYFQNEAQLDKSGLPSDRFFAERPEGSVSTLKIQRTQQEDSAVYLCASSSQGPQHFGDGTRLSIL.

The gene calls are TRBV9 and TRBJ1-5, with TRBD1 identical over 7 bases. The germline V gene has CDR1 SGDLS and CDR2 YYNGEE. The CDR3 loop spans 15 amino acids. Trimming took 0 bases from V and 5 from J; bases not matched to a gene: 5. The CDR3 sequence is CASSVAVGGDQPQHF. In DNA, the CDR3 is TGTGCCAGCAGCGTAGCTGTAGGGGGCGATCAGCCCCAGCATTTT. The full variable domain, completed using reference TRBV9 and TRBJ1-5, is DSGVTQTPKHLITATGQRVTLRCSPRSGDLSVYWYQQSLDQGLQFLIQYYNGEERAKGNILERFSAQQFPDLHSELNLSSLELGDSALYFCASSVAVGGDQPQHFGDGTRLSIL.

The rearrangement joins TRBV19 to TRBJ2-1; 10 bases fit TRBD1. The germline gives CDR1 LNHDA, CDR2 SQIVND (reference sequence). This CDR3 contains 14 residues. V lost 5 bases to trimming and J lost 11 bases; unmatched junction nucleotides: 9. CDR3 in DNA: TGTGCCAGTAGTCCGACCGGGACAGGGGAGCAGCAGTTCTTC. Amino acids: CASSPTGTGEQQFF.

The rearrangement uses TRBV12-5 and TRBJ1-2; a weak D match, TRBD1 (6 bases). The V end was cut by 4 bases, the J end by 3 bases, with 9 bases between. The CDR3 runs 13 residues. Germline V gives CDR1 LGHNT, CDR2 FRNRAP. CDR3: CASGYQGHYGYTF. DNA of the CDR3: TGTGCTAGTGGTTACCAGGGGCACTATGGCTACACCTTC. The full variable domain, rest sourced from reference TRBV12-5 and TRBJ1-2, is DARVTQTPRHKVTEMGQEVTMRCQPILGHNTVFWYRQTMMQGLELLAYFRNRAPLDDSGMPKDRFSAEMPDATLATLKIQPSEPRDSAVYFCASGYQGHYGYTFGSGTRLTVV.

For the CDR3, the DNA is TGTGCCAGCAGCCAACAGGGTGGGGTGTTCGGCTACACCTTC. This translates into CASSQQGGVFGYTF. The chain recombines TRBV5-4 with TRBJ1-2, with D possibly matching TRBD1 (6 bases). The V end lost 4 bases, the J end lost 8 bases, and 18 bases lay between the germline ends. The CDR3 is made up of 14 amino acids. The germline V gene encodes CDR1 SGHNT and CDR2 YYREEE (reference sequence).

This chain joins TRBV5-1 and TRBJ1-3; D is ambiguous. This CDR3 is built from 13 residues. Germline assignment: CDR1 SGHRS and CDR2 YFSETQ. Trimming removed 3 bases from V and 2 bases from J, with 6 bases in between. CDR3 DNA: TGCGCCAGCAGCTCGGGAACTGGAAACACCATATATTTT. Translation: CASSSGTGNTIYF. Full variable domain (remainder filled in from reference TRBV5-1 and TRBJ1-3): KAGVTQTPRYLIKTRGQQVTLSCSPISGHRSVSWYQQTPGQGLQFLFEYFSETQRNKGNFPGRFSGRQFSNSRSEMNVSTLELGDSALYLCASSSGTGNTIYFGEGSWLTVV.

The chain carries TRBV7-2 and TRBJ1-2; D gene ambiguous. V was shortened by 5 bases and J by 6 bases, with 16 bases between the two germline ends. This CDR3 has 14 amino acids. CDR1 and CDR2 from the germline V gene are SGHTA and FQGNSA. CDR3 DNA sequence: TGTGCCAGCAGCCCTATCCAGGACGTACATGGCTACACCTTC. Protein sequence: CASSPIQDVHGYTF.

The V gene is TRBV4-3, the J gene TRBJ1-1; the match to TRBD1 covers 7 bases. The CDR3 has 15 amino acids. The V gene's germline CDR1 is LGHNA and CDR2 YSLEER. V shed 8 bases and J 3 bases; nucleotides not matched to a gene: 12. CDR3 sequence: CASSQMGRGHTEAFF. CDR3 DNA: TGCGCCAGCTCTCAAATGGGGAGGGGGCACACTGAAGCTTTCTTT.

The CDR3 spells CASSPQTPGPSGANVLTF. CDR3 coding DNA: TGTGCCAGCTCACCACAGACACCAGGGCCCTCCGGGGCCAACGTCCTGACTTTC. This rearrangement joins TRBV18 to TRBJ2-6; D is perhaps TRBD1 (5 bases). The CDR3 has 18 residues. Looked up from germline, CDR1 is KGHSH and CDR2 is LQKENI. V was cut by 1 base and J by 4 bases, with 17 bases left in between. Full variable domain (rest looked up from reference TRBV18 and TRBJ2-6): NAGVMQNPRHLVRRRGQEARLRCSPMKGHSHVYWYRQLPEEGLKFMVYLQKENIIDESGMPKERFSAEFPKEGPSILRIQQVVRGDSAAYFCASSPQTPGPSGANVLTFGAGSRLTVL.

V and J are TRBV7-9 and TRBJ1-6, with a possible D match to TRBD1 (5 bases). From germline, CDR1 is SEHNR and CDR2 FQNEAQ (reference sequence). CDR3 length: 12 amino acids. The V and J ends lost 6 bases and 5 bases respectively, with 5 bases between them. This chain's CDR3 is CASRQDNSPLHF. The CDR3, as DNA: TGTGCCAGCAGACAGGATAATTCACCCCTCCACTTT.

The chain has TRBV12-3 or TRBV12-4 and TRBJ1-1, with D unresolved. Trimming took off 6 bases at V and 5 bases at J, with 13 bases between the two ends. The CDR3 runs 13 residues. This CDR3 reads CASSRRRATEAFF. For the CDR3, the DNA is TGTGCCAGCAGCCGCCGAAGGGCGACTGAAGCTTTCTTT.

This clone was seen more than once but under ten times. The chain recombines TRBV12-5 with TRBJ1-5; D not resolved. The germline CDR1 and CDR2 sequences are LGHNT and FRNRAP. The CDR3 runs 13 residues. V was trimmed by 2 bases and J by 1 base, leaving 3 bases between them. The DNA for the CDR3 is TGTGCTAGTGGTTTGTGGAGCAATCAGCCCCAGCATTTT. Amino acid sequence: CASGLWSNQPQHF.